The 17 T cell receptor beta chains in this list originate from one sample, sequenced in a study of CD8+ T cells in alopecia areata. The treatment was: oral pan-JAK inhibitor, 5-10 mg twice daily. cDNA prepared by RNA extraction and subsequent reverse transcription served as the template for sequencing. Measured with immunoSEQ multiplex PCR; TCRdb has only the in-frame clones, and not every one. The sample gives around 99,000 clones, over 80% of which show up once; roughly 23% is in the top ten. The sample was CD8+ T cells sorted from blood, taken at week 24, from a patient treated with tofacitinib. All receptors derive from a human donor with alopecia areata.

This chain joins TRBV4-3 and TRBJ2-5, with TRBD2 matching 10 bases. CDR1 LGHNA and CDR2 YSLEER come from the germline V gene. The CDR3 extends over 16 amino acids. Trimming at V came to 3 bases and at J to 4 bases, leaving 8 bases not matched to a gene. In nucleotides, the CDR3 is TGCGCCAGCAGCCAGGTAGCGGGGGGCTCCCGAGAGACCCAGTACTTC. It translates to CASSQVAGGSRETQYF.

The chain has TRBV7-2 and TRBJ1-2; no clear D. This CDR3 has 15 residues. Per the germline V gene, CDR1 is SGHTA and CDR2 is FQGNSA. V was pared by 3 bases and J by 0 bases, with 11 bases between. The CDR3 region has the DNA TGTGCCAGCAGCTTTAATGTTCAGTCTAACTATGGCTACACCTTC. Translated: CASSFNVQSNYGYTF.

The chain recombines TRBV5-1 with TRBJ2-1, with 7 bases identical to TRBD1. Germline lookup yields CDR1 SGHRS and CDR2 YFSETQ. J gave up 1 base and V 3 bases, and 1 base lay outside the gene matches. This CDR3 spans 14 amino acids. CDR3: CASSSQGSYNEQFF. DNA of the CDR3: TGCGCCAGCAGCTCACAGGGGTCCTACAATGAGCAGTTCTTC. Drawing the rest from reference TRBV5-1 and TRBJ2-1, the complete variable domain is KAGVTQTPRYLIKTRGQQVTLSCSPISGHRSVSWYQQTPGQGLQFLFEYFSETQRNKGNFPGRFSGRQFSNSRSEMNVSTLELGDSALYLCASSSQGSYNEQFFGPGTRLTVL.

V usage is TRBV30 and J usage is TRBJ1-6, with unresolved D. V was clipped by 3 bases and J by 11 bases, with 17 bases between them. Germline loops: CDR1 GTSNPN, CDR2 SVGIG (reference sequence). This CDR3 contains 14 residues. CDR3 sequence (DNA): TGTGCCTGGAGACTACCGGGCCGGCTGACACCCCTCCACTTT. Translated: CAWRLPGRLTPLHF. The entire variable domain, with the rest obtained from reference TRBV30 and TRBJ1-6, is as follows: SQTIHQWPATLVQPVGSPLSLECTVEGTSNPNLYWYRQAAGRGLQLLFYSVGIGQISSEVPQNLSASRPQDRQFILSSKKLLLSDSGFYLCAWRLPGRLTPLHFGNGTRLTVT.

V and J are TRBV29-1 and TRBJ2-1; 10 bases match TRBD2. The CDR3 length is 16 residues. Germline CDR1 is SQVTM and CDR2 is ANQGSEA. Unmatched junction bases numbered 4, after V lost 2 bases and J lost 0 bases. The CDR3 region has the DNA TGCAGCGTTGAATGGGGACTAGCGAACTCCTACAATGAGCAGTTCTTC. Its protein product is CSVEWGLANSYNEQFF.

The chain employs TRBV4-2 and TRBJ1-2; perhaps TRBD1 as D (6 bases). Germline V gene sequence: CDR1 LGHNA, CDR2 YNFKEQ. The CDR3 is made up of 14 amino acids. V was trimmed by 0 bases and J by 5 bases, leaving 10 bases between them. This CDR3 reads CASSQEGGEYGYTF. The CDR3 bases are TGTGCCAGCAGCCAAGAAGGGGGAGAGTATGGCTACACCTTC.

CDR3 nucleotide sequence: TGTGCCAGCAGCACGTCTAGCGGGGGATCTACAGATACGCAGTATTTT. It translates to CASSTSSGGSTDTQYF. The chain combines TRBV9 with TRBJ2-3, with 10 bases identical to TRBD2. CDR1 and CDR2 (germline): SGDLS, YYNGEE. The CDR3 has 16 amino acids. After removal of 4 bases from V and 3 bases from J, the junction contained 8 bases not matched to a gene.

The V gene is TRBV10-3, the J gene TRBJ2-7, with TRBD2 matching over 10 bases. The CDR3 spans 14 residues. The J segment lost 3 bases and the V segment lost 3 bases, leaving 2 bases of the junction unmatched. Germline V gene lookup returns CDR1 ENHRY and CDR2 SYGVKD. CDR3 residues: CAISDSGGLYEQYF. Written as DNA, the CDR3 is TGTGCCATCAGTGATAGCGGGGGGCTCTACGAGCAGTACTTC.

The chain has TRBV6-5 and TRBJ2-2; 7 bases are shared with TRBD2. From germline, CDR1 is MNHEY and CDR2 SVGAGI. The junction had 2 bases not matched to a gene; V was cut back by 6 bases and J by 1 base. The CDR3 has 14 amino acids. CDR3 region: CASSTGGNTGELFF. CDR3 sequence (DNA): TGTGCCAGCAGCACGGGGGGGAACACCGGGGAGCTGTTTTTT.

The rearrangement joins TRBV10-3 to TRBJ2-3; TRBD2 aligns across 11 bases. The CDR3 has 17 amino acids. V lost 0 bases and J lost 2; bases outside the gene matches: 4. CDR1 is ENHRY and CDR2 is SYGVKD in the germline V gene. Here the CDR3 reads CAISESPSGGNTDTQYF. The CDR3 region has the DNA TGTGCCATCAGTGAGTCACCTAGCGGGGGGAACACAGATACGCAGTATTTT.

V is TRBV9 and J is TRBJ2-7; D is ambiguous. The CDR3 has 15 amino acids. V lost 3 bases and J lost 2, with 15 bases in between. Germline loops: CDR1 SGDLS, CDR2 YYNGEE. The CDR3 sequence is CASSAASGLTYEQYF. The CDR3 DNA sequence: TGTGCCAGCAGCGCCGCTTCGGGTCTGACCTACGAGCAGTACTTC.

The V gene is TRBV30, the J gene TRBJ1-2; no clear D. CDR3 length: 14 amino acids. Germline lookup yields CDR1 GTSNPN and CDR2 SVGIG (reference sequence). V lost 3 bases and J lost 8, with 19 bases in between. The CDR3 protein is CAWRTPAGAKGYTF. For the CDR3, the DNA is TGTGCCTGGAGAACCCCCGCAGGCGCCAAGGGCTACACCTTC.

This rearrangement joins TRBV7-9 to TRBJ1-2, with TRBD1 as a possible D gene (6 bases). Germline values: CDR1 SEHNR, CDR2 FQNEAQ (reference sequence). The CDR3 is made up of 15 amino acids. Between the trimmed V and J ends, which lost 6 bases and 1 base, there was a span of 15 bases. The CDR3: CASSFTGIHNYGYTF. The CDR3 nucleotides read TGTGCCAGCAGTTTTACAGGGATCCATAACTATGGCTACACCTTC.

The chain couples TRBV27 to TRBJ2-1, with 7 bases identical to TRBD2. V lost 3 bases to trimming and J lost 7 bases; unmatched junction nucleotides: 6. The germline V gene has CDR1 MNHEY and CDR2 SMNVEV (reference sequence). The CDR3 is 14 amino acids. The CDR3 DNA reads TGTGCCAGCAGTTTTTCGACTAGCAGGAATGAGCAGTTCTTC. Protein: CASSFSTSRNEQFF.

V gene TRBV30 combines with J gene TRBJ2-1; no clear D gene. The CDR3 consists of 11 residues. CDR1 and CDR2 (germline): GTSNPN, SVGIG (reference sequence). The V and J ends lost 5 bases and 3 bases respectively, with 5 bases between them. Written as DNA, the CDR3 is TGTGCCTGGGGGGACTACAATGAGCAGTTCTTC. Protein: CAWGDYNEQFF.

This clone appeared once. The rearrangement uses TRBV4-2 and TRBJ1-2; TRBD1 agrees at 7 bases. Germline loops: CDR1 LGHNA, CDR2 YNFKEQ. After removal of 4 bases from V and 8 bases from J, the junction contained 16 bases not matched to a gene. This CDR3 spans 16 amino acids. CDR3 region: CASSPPGQTGIGGYTF. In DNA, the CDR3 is TGTGCCAGCAGCCCACCGGGACAGACTGGAATCGGGGGCTACACCTTC.

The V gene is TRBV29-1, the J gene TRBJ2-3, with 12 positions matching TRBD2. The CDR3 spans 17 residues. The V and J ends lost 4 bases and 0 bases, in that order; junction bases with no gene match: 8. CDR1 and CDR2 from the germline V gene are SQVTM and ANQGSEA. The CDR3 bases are TGCAGCGTTGGACTAGCGGGGGAAGAGAAAAGCACAGATACGCAGTATTTT. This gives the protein CSVGLAGEEKSTDTQYF.